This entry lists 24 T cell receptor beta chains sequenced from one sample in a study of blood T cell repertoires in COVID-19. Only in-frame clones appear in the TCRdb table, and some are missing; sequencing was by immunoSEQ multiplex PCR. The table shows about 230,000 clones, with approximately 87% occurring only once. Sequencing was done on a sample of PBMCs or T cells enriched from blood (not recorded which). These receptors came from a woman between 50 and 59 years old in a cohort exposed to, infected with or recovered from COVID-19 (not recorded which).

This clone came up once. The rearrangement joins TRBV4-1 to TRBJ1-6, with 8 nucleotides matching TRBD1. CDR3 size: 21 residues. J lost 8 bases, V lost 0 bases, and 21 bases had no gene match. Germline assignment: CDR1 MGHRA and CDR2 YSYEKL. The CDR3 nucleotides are TGCGCCAGCAGCCAAGATACCGGGACAGGAGACCATCACGACTGGGATTCACCCCTCCACTTT. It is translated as CASSQDTGTGDHHDWDSPLHF.

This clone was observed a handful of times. CDR3 residues: CASSEAEAYYEQYF. CDR3 in DNA: TGCGCCAGCAGCGAGGCGGAGGCCTACTACGAGCAGTACTTC. V and J are TRBV5-1 and TRBJ2-7, with D possibly being TRBD2 (5 bases). Trimming pared 4 bases from V and 3 bases from J, leaving 14 bases between. Germline CDR1 reads SGHRS; CDR2 reads YFSETQ. The CDR3 consists of 14 residues.

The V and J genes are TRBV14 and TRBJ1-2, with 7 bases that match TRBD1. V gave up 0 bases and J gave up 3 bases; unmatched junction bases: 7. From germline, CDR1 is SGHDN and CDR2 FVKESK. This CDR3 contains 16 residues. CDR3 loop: CASSQERGRMDYGYTF. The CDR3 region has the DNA TGTGCCAGCAGCCAAGAAAGGGGGCGGATGGACTATGGCTACACCTTC.

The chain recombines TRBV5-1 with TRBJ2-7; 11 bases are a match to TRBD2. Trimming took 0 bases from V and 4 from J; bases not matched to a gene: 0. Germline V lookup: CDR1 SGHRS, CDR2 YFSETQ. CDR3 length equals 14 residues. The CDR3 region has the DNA TGCGCCAGCAGCTTGGGGACTAGCGGGTACGAGCAGTACTTC. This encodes CASSLGTSGYEQYF.

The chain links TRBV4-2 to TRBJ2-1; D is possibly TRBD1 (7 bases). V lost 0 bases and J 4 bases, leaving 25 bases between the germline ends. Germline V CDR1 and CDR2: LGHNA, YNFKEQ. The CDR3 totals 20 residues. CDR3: CASSQDRGRYGDRGYNEQFF. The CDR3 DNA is TGTGCCAGCAGCCAAGATCGGGGGAGGTATGGGGACAGAGGATACAATGAGCAGTTCTTC.

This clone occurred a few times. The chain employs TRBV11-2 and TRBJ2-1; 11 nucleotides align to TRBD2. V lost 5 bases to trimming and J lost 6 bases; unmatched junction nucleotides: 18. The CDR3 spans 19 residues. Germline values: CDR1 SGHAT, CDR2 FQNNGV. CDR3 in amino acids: CASSPLASGGSRSGNEQFF. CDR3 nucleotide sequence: TGTGCCAGCAGCCCCCTCGCTAGCGGGGGGTCTCGGTCAGGCAATGAGCAGTTCTTC. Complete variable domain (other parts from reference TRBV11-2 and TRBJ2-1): EAGVAQSPRYKIIEKRQSVAFWCNPISGHATLYWYQQILGQGPKLLIQFQNNGVVDDSQLPKDRFSAERLKGVDSTLKIQPAKLEDSAVYLCASSPLASGGSRSGNEQFFGPGTRLTVL.

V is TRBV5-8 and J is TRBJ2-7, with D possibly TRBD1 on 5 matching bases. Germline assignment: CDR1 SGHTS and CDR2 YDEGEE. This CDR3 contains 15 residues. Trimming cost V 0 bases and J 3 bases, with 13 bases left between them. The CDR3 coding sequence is TGTGCCAGCAGCTTGGAAAGGGATAGGGGCTACGAGCAGTACTTC. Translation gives CASSLERDRGYEQYF.

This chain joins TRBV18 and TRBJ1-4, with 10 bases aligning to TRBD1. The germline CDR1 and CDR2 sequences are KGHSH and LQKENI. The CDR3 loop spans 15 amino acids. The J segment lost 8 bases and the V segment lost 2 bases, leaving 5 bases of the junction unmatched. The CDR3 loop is CASSPGTGEGEKLFF. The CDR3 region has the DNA TGTGCCAGCTCACCAGGGACAGGGGAAGGGGAAAAACTGTTTTTT.

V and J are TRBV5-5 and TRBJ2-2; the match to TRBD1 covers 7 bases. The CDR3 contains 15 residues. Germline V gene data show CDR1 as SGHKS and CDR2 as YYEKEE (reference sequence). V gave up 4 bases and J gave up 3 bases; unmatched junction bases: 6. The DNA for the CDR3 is TGTGCCAGCAGCCGACGACAGGGAGACACCGGGGAGCTGTTTTTT. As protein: CASSRRQGDTGELFF.

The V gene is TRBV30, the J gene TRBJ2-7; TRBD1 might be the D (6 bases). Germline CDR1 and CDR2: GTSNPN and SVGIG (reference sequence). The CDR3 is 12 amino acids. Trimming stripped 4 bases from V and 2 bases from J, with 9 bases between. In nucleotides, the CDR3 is TGTGCCTGGAAGGACAGAGCCTACGAGCAGTACTTC. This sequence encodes CAWKDRAYEQYF.

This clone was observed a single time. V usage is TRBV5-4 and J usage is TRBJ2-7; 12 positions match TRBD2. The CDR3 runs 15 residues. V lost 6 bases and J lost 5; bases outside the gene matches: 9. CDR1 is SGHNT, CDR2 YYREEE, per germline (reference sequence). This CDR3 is CASTSGTSGPHEQYF. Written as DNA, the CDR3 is TGTGCCAGCACCTCAGGGACTAGCGGGCCCCACGAGCAGTACTTC.

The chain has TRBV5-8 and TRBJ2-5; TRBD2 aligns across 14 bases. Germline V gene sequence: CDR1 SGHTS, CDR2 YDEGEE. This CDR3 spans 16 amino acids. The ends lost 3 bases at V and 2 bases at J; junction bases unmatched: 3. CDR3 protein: CASSSGLAGGQETQYF. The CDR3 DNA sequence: TGTGCCAGCAGCTCAGGACTAGCGGGGGGACAAGAGACCCAGTACTTC.

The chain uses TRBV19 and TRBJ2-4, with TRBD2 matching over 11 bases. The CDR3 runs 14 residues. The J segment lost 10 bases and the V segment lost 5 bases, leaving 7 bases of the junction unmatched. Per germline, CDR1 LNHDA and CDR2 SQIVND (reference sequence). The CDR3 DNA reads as TGTGCCAGTAGTTCAACGACTAGCGGGGTAATTCAGTACTTC. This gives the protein CASSSTTSGVIQYF.

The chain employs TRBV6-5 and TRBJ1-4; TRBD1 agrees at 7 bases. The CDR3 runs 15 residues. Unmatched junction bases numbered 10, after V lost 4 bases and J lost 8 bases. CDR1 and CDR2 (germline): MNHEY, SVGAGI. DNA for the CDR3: TGTGCCAGCAGTTTCGGGACAGCAAACTTCGAAAAACTGTTTTTT. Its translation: CASSFGTANFEKLFF.

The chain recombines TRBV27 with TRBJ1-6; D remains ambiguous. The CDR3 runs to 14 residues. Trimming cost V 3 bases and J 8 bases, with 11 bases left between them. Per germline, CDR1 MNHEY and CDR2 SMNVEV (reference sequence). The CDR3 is CASSFSGWDSPLHF. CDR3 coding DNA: TGTGCCAGCAGTTTTTCGGGGTGGGATTCACCCCTCCACTTT.

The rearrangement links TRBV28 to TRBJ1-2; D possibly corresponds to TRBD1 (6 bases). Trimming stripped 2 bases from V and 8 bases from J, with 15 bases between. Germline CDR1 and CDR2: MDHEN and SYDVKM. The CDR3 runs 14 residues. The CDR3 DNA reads TGTGCCAGCAGTTTAGGGCAGGGGAGTACCGGCTACACCTTC. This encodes CASSLGQGSTGYTF.

CDR3 sequence (DNA): TGTGCCAGTAACCACAGGGCGGATTCACCCCTCCACTTT. This encodes CASNHRADSPLHF. This rearrangement joins TRBV19 to TRBJ1-6; D is possibly TRBD1 (6 bases). This CDR3 contains 13 residues. With 7 bases removed from V and 8 bases from J, the gap between germline ends came to 12 bases. CDR1 and CDR2 (germline): LNHDA, SQIVND (reference sequence). Full variable domain (outside the CDR3, taken from reference TRBV19 and TRBJ1-6): DGGITQSPKYLFRKEGQNVTLSCEQNLNHDAMYWYRQDPGQGLRLIYYSQIVNDFQKGDIAEGYSVSREKKESFPLTVTSAQKNPTAFYLCASNHRADSPLHFGNGTRLTVT.

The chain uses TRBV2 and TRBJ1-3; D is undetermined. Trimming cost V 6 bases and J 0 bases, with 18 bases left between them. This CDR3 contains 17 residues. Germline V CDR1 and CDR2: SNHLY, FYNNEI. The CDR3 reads CASREPYAASSGNTIYF. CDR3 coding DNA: TGTGCCAGCAGGGAACCCTACGCAGCGTCCTCTGGAAACACCATATATTTT.

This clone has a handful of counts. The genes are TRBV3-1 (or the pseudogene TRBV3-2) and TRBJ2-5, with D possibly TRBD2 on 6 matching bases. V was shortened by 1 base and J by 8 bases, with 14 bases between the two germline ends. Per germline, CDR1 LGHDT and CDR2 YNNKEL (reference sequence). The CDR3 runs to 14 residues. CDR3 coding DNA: TGTGCCAGCAGCCAAGGGGCGGGGCCGGTCACCCAGTACTTC. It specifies CASSQGAGPVTQYF.

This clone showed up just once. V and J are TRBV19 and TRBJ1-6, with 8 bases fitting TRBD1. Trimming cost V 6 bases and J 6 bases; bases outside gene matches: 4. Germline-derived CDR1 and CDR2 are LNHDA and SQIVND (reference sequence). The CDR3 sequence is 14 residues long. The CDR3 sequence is CASSQGALNSPLHF. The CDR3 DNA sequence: TGTGCCAGTAGCCAGGGGGCGCTTAATTCACCCCTCCACTTT.

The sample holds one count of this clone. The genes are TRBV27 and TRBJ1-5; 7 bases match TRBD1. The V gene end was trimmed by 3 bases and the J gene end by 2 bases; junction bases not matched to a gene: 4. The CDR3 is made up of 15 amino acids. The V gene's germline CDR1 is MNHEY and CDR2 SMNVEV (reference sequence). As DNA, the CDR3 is TGTGCCAGCAGTTTTTCAGGGGGTGGCAATCAGCCCCAGCATTTT. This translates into CASSFSGGGNQPQHF.

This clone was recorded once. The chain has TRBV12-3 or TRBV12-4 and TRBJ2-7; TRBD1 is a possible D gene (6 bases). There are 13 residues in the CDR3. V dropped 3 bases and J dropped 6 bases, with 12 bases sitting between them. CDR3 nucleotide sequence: TGTGCCAGCAGTTTCCGGACAGATGCCGAGCAGTACTTC. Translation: CASSFRTDAEQYF.

CDR3 bases: TGTGCCAGCAGCCCAACCGGGAATAGGAGGACAGATACGCAGTATTTT. As protein: CASSPTGNRRTDTQYF. This chain uses TRBV28 with TRBJ2-3; possibly TRBD2 for D (5 bases). V dropped 6 bases and J dropped 3 bases, with 19 bases sitting between them. Germline V gene lookup returns CDR1 MDHEN and CDR2 SYDVKM. The CDR3 extends over 16 amino acids. The full variable domain, completed using reference TRBV28 and TRBJ2-3, is DVKVTQSSRYLVKRTGEKVFLECVQDMDHENMFWYRQDPGLGLRLIYFSYDVKMKEKGDIPEGYSVSREKKERFSLILESASTNQTSMYLCASSPTGNRRTDTQYFGPGTRLTVL.

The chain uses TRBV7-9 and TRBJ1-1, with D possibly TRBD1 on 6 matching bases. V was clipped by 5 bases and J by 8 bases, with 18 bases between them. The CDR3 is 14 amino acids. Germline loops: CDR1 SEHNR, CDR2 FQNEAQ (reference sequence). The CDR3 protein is CASSPRTGSSEAFF. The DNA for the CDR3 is TGTGCCAGCAGCCCTAGAACAGGGTCCTCGGAAGCTTTCTTT.